The clone carrying this T cell receptor beta chain occurred many times. The antigen is undetermined. Deletions cut 5 bases from V and 1 base from J, with 8 bases between. Germline V gene data show CDR1 as ENHRY and CDR2 as SYGVKD. CDR3 length: 13 amino acids. This entry is derived from a study of T cells in Graves' hyperthyroidism and ophthalmopathy. Study details: The blood sample was taken at first diagnosis, before treatment began.

The study, taken as a whole, reports: Ophthalmopathy was distinguished from stable hyperthyroidism by 13 V-J signatures.

There were TCR beta CDR3 regions amplified from RNA transcripts. The study used the HTBI primer set for a first-round RT-PCR of the TCR CDR3. TCRdb reanalysed the multiplex PCR reads using MiXCR and keeps one entry per CDR3 protein. The sample yields about 610,000 distinct CDR3 sequences, roughly 15% seen once. The chain uses TRBV10-3 and TRBJ1-1; D possibly corresponds to TRBD1 (5 bases). The specimen was blood. The TCR sequence derives from a woman in her forties with Graves' ophthalmopathy. CDR3 nucleotide sequence: TGTGCCATCAGTTGGACAACGAACACTGAAGCTTTCTTT. It is translated as CAISWTTNTEAFF.